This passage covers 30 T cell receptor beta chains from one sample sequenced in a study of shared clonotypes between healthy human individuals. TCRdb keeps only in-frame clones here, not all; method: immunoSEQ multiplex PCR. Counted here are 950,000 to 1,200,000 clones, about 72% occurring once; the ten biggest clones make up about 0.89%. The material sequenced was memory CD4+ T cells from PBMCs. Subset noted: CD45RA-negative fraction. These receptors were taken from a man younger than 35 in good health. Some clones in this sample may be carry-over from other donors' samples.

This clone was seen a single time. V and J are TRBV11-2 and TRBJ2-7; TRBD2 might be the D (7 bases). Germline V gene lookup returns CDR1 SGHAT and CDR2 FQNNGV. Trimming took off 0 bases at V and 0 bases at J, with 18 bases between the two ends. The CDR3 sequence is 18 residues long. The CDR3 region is CASSLERGGATSSYEQYF. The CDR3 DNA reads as TGTGCCAGCAGCTTAGAAAGGGGGGGAGCGACGAGCTCCTACGAGCAGTACTTC.

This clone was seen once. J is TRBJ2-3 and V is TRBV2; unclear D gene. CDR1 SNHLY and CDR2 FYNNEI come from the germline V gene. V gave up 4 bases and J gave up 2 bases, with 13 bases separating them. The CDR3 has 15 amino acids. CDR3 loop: CASSVGSRTTDTQYF. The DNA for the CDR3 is TGTGCCAGCAGTGTGGGAAGCCGGACCACAGATACGCAGTATTTT.

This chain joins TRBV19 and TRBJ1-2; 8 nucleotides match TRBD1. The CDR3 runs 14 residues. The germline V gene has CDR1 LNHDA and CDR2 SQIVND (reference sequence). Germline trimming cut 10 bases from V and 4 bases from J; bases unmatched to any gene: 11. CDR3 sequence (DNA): TGTGCCACAAAGCCGACAGGGGAGGCCTATGGCTACACCTTC. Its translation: CATKPTGEAYGYTF.

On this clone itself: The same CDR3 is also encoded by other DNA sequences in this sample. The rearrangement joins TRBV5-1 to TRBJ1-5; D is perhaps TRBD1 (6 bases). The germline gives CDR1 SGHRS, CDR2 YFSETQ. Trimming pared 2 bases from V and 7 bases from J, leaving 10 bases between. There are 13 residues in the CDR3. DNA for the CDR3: TGCGCCAGCAGCTTACAGGGCGGGCAGCCCCAGCATTTT. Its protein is CASSLQGGQPQHF.

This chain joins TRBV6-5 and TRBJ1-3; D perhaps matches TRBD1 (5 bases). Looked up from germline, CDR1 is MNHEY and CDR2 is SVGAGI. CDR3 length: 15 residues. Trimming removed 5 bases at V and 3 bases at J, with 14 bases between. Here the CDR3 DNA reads TGTGCCAGCAGTCGCGCGGGGGGTGGTGGAAACACCATATATTTT. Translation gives CASSRAGGGGNTIYF.

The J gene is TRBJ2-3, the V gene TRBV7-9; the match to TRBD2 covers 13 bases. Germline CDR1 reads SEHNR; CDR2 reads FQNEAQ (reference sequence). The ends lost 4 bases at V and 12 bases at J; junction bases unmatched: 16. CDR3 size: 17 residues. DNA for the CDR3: TGTGCCAGCAGCTCCACGGGACTAGCGGGAACTGGGGTTCACCAGTATTTT. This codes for CASSSTGLAGTGVHQYF.

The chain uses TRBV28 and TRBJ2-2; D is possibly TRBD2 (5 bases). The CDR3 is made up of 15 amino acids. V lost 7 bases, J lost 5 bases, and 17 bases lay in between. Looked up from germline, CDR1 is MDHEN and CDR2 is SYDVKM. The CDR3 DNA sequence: TGTGCCAGCAAGAAAACCGCGGGTAGTACCGGGGAGCTGTTTTTT. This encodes CASKKTAGSTGELFF.

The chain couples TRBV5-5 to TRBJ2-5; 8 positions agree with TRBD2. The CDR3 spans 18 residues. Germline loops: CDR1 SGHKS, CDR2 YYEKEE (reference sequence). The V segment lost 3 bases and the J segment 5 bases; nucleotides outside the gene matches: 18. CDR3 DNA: TGTGCCAGCAGCTCCCCCTGGGTAGAAGCGGGAGAGATCGAGACCCAGTACTTC. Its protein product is CASSSPWVEAGEIETQYF.

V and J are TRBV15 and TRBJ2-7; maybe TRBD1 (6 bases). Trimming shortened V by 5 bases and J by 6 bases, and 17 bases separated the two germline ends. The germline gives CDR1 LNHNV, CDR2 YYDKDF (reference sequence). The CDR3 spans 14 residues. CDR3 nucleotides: TGTGCCACCAGCGCTCGACTCCAGGGGTCCGAGCAGTACTTC. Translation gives CATSARLQGSEQYF.

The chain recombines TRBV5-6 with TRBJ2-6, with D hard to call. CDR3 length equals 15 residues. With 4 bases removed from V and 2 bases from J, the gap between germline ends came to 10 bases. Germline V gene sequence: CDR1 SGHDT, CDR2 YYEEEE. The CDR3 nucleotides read TGTGCCAGCAGCCCGCGACGGACTGGGGCCAACGTCCTGACTTTC. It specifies CASSPRRTGANVLTF.

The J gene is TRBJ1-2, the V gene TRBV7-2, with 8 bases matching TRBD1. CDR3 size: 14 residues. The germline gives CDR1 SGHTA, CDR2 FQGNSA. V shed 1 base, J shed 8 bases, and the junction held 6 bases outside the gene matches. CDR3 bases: TGTGCCAGCAGCTTAGGACAGGGGAGCTTGGGCTACACCTTC. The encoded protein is CASSLGQGSLGYTF. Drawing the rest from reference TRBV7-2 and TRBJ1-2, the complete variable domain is GAGVSQSPSNKVTEKGKDVELRCDPISGHTALYWYRQSLGQGLEFLIYFQGNSAPDKSGLPSDRFSAERTGGSVSTLTIQRTQQEDSAVYLCASSLGQGSLGYTFGSGTRLTVV.

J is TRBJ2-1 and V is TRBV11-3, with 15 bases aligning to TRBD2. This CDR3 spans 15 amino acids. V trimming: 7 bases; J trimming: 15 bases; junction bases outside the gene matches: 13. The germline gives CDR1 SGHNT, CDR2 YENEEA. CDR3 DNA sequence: TGTGCCAGCAACCGGACTAGCGGGAGGGGGGATCGATGGTTCTTC. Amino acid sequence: CASNRTSGRGDRWFF.

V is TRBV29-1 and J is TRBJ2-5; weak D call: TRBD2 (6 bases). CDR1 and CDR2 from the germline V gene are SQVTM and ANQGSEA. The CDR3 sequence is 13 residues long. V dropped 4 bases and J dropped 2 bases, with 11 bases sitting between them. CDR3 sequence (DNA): TGCAGCGTTGGGTGGGGGGTTCAAGAGACCCAGTACTTC. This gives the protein CSVGWGVQETQYF.

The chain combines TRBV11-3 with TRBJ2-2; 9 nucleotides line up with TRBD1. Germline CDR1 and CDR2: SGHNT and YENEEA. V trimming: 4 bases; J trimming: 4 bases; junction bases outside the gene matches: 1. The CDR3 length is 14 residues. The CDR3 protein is CASSSQGATGELFF. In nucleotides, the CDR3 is TGTGCCAGCAGCTCACAGGGGGCCACCGGGGAGCTGTTTTTT.

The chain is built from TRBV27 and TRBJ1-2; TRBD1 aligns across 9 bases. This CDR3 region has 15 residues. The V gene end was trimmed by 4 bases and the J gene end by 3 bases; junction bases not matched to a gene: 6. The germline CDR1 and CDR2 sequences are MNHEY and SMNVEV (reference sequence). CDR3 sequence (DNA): TGTGCCAGCAGTTCTATACAGGGGGCTGACTATGGCTACACCTTC. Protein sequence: CASSSIQGADYGYTF.

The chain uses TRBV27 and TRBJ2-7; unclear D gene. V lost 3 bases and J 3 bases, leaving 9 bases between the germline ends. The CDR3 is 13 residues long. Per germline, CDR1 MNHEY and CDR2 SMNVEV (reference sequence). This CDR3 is CASSFGLLYEQYF. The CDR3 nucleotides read TGTGCCAGCAGTTTCGGGCTGCTCTACGAGCAGTACTTC.

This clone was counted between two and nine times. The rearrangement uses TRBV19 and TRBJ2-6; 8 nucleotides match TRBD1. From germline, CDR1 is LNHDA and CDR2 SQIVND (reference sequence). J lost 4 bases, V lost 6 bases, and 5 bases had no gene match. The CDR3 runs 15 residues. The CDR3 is CASRPTGVGANVLTF. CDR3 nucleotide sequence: TGTGCCAGTAGACCGACAGGGGTGGGGGCCAACGTCCTGACTTTC.

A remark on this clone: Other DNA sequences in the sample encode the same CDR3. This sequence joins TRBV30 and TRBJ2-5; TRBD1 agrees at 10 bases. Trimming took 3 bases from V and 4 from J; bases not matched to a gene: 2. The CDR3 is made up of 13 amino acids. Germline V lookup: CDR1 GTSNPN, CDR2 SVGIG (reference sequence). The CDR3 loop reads CAWSRTGGETQYF. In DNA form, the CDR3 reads TGTGCCTGGAGCCGGACAGGGGGAGAGACCCAGTACTTC.

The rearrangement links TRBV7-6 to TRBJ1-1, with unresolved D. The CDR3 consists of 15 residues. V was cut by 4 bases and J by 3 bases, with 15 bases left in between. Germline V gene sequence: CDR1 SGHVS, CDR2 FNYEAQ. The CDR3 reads CASSWIGGQDTEAFF. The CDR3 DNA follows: TGTGCCAGCAGCTGGATAGGAGGGCAGGACACTGAAGCTTTCTTT.

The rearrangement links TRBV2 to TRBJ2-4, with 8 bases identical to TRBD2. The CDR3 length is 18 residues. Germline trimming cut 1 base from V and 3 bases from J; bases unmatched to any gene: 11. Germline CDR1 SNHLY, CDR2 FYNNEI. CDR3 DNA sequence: TGTGCCAGCAGTGAAGTTGGGGGACTAGATGACTACAAAAACATTCAGTACTTC. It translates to CASSEVGGLDDYKNIQYF.

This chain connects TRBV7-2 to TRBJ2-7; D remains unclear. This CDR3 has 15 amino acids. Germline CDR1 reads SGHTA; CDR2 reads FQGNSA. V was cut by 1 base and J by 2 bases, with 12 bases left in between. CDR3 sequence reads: CASSLDPIGTYEQYF. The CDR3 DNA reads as TGTGCCAGCAGCTTAGATCCGATAGGAACCTACGAGCAGTACTTC. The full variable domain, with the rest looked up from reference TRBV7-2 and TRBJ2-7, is GAGVSQSPSNKVTEKGKDVELRCDPISGHTALYWYRQSLGQGLEFLIYFQGNSAPDKSGLPSDRFSAERTGGSVSTLTIQRTQQEDSAVYLCASSLDPIGTYEQYFGPGTRLTVT.

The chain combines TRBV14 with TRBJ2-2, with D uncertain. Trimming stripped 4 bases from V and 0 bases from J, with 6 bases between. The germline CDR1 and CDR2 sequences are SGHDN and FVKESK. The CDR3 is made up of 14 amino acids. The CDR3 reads CASSLGTNTGELFF. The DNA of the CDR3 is TGTGCCAGCAGCCTCGGTACGAACACCGGGGAGCTGTTTTTT.

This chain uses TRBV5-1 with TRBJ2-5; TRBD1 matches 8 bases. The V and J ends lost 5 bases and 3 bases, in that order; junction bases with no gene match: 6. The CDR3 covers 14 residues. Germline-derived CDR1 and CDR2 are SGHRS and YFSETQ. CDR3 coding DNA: TGCGCCAGCAGTCAGGGGGCCCCCGAAGAGACCCAGTACTTC. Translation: CASSQGAPEETQYF.

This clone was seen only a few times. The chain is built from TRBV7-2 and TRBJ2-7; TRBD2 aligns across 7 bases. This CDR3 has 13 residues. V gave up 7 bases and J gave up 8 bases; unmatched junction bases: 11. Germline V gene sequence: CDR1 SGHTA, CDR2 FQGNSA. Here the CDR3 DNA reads TGTGCCAGCACCCCTCTGGGAGGGCAAAAGCAGTACTTC. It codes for CASTPLGGQKQYF.

CDR3 nucleotides: TGTGCCAGCAGTGGTCGAGGGGACTCCCCCCAGCATTTT. Amino acids: CASSGRGDSPQHF. The chain is built from TRBV27 and TRBJ1-5; tentative D call: TRBD1 (5 bases). The V end was cut by 5 bases, the J end by 10 bases, with 15 bases between. This CDR3 is 13 amino acids long. Germline V CDR1 and CDR2: MNHEY, SMNVEV (reference sequence).

The CDR3 region has the DNA TGTGCCAGCAGTTTATTGGGCAGCAAAGAGACCCAGTACTTC. This translates into CASSLLGSKETQYF. This chain links TRBV28 with TRBJ2-5, with unresolved D. Germline assignment: CDR1 MDHEN and CDR2 SYDVKM. Trimming removed 1 base at V and 3 bases at J, with 9 bases between. CDR3 size: 14 residues.

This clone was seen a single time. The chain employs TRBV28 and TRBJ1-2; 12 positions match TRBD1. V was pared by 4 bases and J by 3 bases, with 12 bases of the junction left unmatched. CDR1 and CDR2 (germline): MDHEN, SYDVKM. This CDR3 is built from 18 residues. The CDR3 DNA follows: TGTGCCAGCAGTTCTCTCCGGGACAGGGGGCGATTTTACTATGGCTACACCTTC. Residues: CASSSLRDRGRFYYGYTF.

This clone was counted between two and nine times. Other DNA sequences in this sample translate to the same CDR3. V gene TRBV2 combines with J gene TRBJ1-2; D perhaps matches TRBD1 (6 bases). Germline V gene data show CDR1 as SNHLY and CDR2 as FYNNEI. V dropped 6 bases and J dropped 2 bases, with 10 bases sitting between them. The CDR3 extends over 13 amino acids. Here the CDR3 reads CASSLDSNYGYTF. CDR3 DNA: TGTGCCAGCAGCTTGGACAGCAACTATGGCTACACCTTC.

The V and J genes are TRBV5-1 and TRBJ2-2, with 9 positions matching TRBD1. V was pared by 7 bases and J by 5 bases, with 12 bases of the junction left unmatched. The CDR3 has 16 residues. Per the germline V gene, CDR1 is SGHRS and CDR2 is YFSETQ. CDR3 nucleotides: TGCGCCAGCCAGGACTCGGGACAGGGTATGACCGGGGAGCTGTTTTTT. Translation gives CASQDSGQGMTGELFF.

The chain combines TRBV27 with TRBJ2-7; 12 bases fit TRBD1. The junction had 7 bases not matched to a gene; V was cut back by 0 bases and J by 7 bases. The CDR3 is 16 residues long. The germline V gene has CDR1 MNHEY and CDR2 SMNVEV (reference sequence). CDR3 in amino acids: CASSLSAGQGAREQYF. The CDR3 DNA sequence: TGTGCCAGCAGTTTATCAGCGGGACAGGGGGCAAGGGAGCAGTACTTC.